The entry below describes one T cell receptor beta chain. The antigen it recognizes is unknown. Qualities for individual bases were not recorded, and no much larger clone is one base off. The data were taken from a study of chemoradiotherapy in HPV16-positive cancers (dated by TCRdb to between 2020 and 2023). General notes on the study: Candidate HPV-specific T-cell clones and common TCR motifs were defined through functional T-cell assays on cells from a couple of HPV16-positive patients. The study asked whether T-cell immunity to the HPV oncoproteins E6 and E7 changes during chemoradiotherapy and whether this immunity affects survival. Next, the candidate HPV-specific TCRs and motifs were followed in TCR repertoires from approximately 82 patients with HPV-related cancers.

At the junction V is shortened by 0 bases and J by 2 bases, with 4 bases in between. Taken from cysteine to phenylalanine, the CDR3 has 13 residues. Left in the record is the CDR3 DNA by itself, 39 bases read in frame from the first base. CDR1 LNHNV and CDR2 YYDKDF are derived from the germline V gene (reference sequence). Repertoires were sampled repeatedly over the course of chemoradiotherapy so that clonal expansion in the tumor microenvironment could be followed. What the study reported, not specific to this receptor: In HPV16-positive patients, expansion of HPV-responsive T cells during chemoradiotherapy was found to be associated with improved recurrence-free survival. Only a couple of HPV16-positive patients were used to derive the functional definition of HPV-specific T cells, and the survival association was reported for HPV16-positive patients. Expansion of candidate HPV-specific clones and E7-related TCR motifs was observed in the tumor microenvironment during treatment, whereas no such expansion was observed for non-HPV-specific T cells.

Library preparation used the immunoSEQ multiplex PCR assay. The table was pulled from immuneACCESS by TCRdb, which kept in-frame rearrangements only. Such tables lose some clones; where checked, under half of the loss comes from unresolved V genes, and the rest has no known cause. Here the sample has approximately 34,000 clones; about 88% occur a single time. Together, the top ten hold 2.5% to 3.5% of the sample. This sample comprised blood, obtained from a patient who underwent chemoradiotherapy. The source of this sequence is a human donor with HPV-associated anogenital cancer. The sequence is built from TRBV15 and TRBJ2-5, with the D gene too uncertain to name. The CDR3 region reads CATSRDLQETQYF. The DNA is TGTGCCACCAGCAGAGATCTACAAGAGACCCAGTACTTC.